The clone carrying this T cell receptor (beta chain) showed up many times. The antigen remains undetermined. This sample's time point: newly diagnosed GD, antithyroid drugs for less than 3 months. After RNA was extracted from PBMCs, the TCR library was made from it. V shed 3 bases and J shed 4 bases, with 7 bases lying between them. Germline V gene data show CDR1 as ENHRY and CDR2 as SYGVKD. The CDR3 is made up of 13 amino acids. This sample was included in a study of regulatory T cells in long-lasting Graves disease. Study-wide results and caveats: Persistent patients shared more public clonotypes (2,741) than newly diagnosed patients (roughly 960).

Arm-PCR with iRepertoire HTBI primers amplified the CDR3 regions for these TCR beta libraries. One entry per CDR3 protein results from TCRdb running MiXCR on the multiplex PCR reads. The table shows about 500,000 distinct CDR3 sequences, with around 12% occurring only once. These data were likewise used in another study, on T cells in Graves' hyperthyroidism and ophthalmopathy. Per that study: The study based diagnoses on clinical symptoms, serum thyroxine and TRAb, thyroid ultrasound and orbital computed tomography. When the TCR CDR3 underwent first-round RT-PCR, the HTBI primer set was used.

The sequenced sample was peripheral blood mononuclear cells (PBMCs), obtained at new diagnosis, from a patient treated with antithyroid drugs. The origin of this receptor is a woman aged 30 to 39 with Graves disease. The rearrangement uses TRBV10-3 and TRBJ2-1; the D is unclear. In nucleotides, the CDR3 is TGTGCCATCAGTGATCTGCAATACAATGAGCAGTTCTTC. This gives the protein CAISDLQYNEQFF.